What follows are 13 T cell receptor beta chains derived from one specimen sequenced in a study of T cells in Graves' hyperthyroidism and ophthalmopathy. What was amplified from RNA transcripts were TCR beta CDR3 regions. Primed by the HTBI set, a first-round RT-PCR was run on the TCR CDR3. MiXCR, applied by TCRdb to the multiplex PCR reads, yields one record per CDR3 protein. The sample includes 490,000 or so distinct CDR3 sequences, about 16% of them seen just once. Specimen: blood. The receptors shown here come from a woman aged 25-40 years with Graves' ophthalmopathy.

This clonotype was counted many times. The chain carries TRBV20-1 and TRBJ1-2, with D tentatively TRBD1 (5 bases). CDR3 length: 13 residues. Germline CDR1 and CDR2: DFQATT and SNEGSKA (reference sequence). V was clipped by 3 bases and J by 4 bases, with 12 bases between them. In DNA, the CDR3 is TGCAGTGCTAGTGGGGGGTATGGCTATGGCTACACCTTC. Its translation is CSASGGYGYGYTF.

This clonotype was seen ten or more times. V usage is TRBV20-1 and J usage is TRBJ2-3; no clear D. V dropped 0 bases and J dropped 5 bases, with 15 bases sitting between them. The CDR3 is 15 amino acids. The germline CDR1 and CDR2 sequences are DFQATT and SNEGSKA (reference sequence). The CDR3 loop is CSARDGGAIVDTQYF. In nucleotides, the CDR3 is TGCAGTGCTAGAGATGGTGGAGCTATTGTAGATACGCAGTATTTT.

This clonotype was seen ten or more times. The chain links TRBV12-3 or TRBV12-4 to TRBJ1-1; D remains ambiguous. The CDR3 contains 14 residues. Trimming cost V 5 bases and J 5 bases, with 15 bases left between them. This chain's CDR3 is CASSGQWGGTEAFF. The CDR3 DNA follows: TGTGCCAGCAGTGGGCAGTGGGGAGGAACTGAAGCTTTCTTT.

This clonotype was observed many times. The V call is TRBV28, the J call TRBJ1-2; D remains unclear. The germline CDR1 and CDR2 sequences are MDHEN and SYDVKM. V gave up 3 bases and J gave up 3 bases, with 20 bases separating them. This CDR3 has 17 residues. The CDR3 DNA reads TGTGCCAGCAGTTTTTCTTGGAGGGCACGGGATTACTATGGCTACACCTTC. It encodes CASSFSWRARDYYGYTF.

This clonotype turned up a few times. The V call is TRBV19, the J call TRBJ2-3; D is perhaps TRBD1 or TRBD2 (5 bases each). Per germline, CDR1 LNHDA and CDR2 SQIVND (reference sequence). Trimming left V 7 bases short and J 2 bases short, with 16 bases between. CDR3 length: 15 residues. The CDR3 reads CASTPRDGNTDTQYF. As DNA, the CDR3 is TGTGCCAGTACCCCCCGGGACGGAAACACAGATACGCAGTATTTT.

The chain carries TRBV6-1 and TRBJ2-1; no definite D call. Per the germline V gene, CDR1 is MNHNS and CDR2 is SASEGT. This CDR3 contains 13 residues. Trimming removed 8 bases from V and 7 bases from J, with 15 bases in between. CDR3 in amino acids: CASYIGVGNEQFF. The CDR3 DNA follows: TGTGCCAGCTACATTGGAGTAGGGAATGAGCAGTTCTTC.

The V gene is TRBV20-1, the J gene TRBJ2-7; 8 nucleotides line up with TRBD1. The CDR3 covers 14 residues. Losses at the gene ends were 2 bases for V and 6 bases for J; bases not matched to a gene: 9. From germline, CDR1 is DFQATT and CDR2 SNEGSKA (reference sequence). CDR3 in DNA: TGCAGTGCTAGACCAACCCTGACAGGGGTCGAGCAGTACTTC. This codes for CSARPTLTGVEQYF.

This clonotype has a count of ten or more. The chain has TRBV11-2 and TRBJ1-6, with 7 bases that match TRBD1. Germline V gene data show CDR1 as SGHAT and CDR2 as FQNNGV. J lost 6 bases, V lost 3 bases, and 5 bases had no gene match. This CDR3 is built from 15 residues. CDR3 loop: CASSLSTGTNSPLHF. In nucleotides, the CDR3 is TGTGCCAGCAGCTTGTCGACAGGGACTAATTCACCCCTCCACTTT. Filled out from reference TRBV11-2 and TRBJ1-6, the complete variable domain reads EAGVAQSPRYKIIEKRQSVAFWCNPISGHATLYWYQQILGQGPKLLIQFQNNGVVDDSQLPKDRFSAERLKGVDSTLKIQPAKLEDSAVYLCASSLSTGTNSPLHFGNGTRLTVT.

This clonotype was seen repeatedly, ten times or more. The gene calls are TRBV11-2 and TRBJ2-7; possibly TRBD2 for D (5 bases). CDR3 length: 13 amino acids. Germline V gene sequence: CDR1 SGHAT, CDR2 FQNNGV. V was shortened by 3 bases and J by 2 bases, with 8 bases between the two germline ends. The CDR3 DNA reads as TGTGCCAGCAGCTTGGACGGGACCTACGAGCAGTACTTC. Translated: CASSLDGTYEQYF.

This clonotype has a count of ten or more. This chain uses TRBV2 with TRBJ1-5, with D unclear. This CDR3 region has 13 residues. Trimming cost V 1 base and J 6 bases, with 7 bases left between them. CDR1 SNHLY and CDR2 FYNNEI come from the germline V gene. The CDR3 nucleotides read TGTGCCAGCAGTGAAGGAGGGATTCAGCCCCAGCATTTT. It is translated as CASSEGGIQPQHF.

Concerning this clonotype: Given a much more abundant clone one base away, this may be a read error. The CDR3 DNA reads TGCGCCAGCAGCGAAGCGACAGGGAGTTATCAGCCCCAGCATTTT. It translates to CASSEATGSYQPQHF. The rearrangement joins TRBV5-1 to TRBJ1-5, with TRBD1 identical over 7 bases. CDR3 size: 15 residues. The V gene end was trimmed by 4 bases and the J gene end by 5 bases; junction bases not matched to a gene: 9. Germline loops: CDR1 SGHRS, CDR2 YFSETQ.

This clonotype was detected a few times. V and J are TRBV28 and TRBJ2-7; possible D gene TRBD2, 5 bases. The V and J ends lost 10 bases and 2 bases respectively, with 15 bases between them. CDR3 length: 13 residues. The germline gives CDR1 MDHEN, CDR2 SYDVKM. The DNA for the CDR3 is TGTGCCACCTCTGGAGGAGCGGCCTACGAGCAGTACTTC. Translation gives CATSGGAAYEQYF.

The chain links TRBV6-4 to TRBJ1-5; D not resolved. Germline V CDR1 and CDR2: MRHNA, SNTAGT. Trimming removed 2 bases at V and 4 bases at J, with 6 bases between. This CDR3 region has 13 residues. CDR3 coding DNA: TGTGCCAGCAGTGACGGGGAGAATCAGCCCCAGCATTTT. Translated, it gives CASSDGENQPQHF.